What follows are 15 T cell receptor beta chains derived from one specimen sequenced in a study of patients and donors after allogeneic stem cell transplantation. TCRdb reanalysed the RT-PCR reads using MiXCR and keeps one entry per CDR3 protein. The profile shows roughly 190,000 distinct CDR3 sequences, 41% of them singletons. Sequencing used blood, either unsorted or a sorted T cell fraction (not recorded which). These receptors all come from a human donor who was either an allogeneic HSCT recipient or a stem cell or donor lymphocyte infusion donor (not recorded which). It is not recorded whose cells these are; they may come from a transplant donor.

This clonotype was seen only a few times. The V and J genes are TRBV28 and TRBJ1-5, with D uncertain. The CDR3 has 13 amino acids. Germline V gives CDR1 MDHEN, CDR2 SYDVKM. Deletions cut 4 bases from V and 5 bases from J, with 9 bases between. CDR3 amino acids: CASSSPRYQPQHF. Here the CDR3 DNA reads TGTGCCAGCAGTTCGCCACGGTATCAGCCCCAGCATTTT. Complete variable domain (other parts from reference TRBV28 and TRBJ1-5): DVKVTQSSRYLVKRTGEKVFLECVQDMDHENMFWYRQDPGLGLRLIYFSYDVKMKEKGDIPEGYSVSREKKERFSLILESASTNQTSMYLCASSSPRYQPQHFGDGTRLSIL.

This clonotype was seen a few times. The CDR3 sequence is CASSYGTFDNEQFF. The CDR3 nucleotides are TGCGCCAGCAGCTACGGGACTTTTGACAATGAGCAGTTCTTC. The chain is built from TRBV4-3 and TRBJ2-1, with a possible D match to TRBD2 (6 bases). The germline V gene encodes CDR1 LGHNA and CDR2 YSLEER. V was pared by 5 bases and J by 5 bases, with 13 bases between. The CDR3 extends over 14 amino acids.

This clonotype was counted between two and nine times. V usage is TRBV19 and J usage is TRBJ1-1, with D unresolved. The CDR3 extends over 12 amino acids. V was trimmed by 8 bases and J by 3 bases, leaving 10 bases between them. CDR1 is LNHDA, CDR2 SQIVND, per germline (reference sequence). The CDR3 reads CASGRHHTEAFF. The CDR3 DNA reads as TGTGCCAGTGGCCGGCATCACACTGAAGCTTTCTTT. Full variable domain (outside the CDR3, taken from reference TRBV19 and TRBJ1-1): DGGITQSPKYLFRKEGQNVTLSCEQNLNHDAMYWYRQDPGQGLRLIYYSQIVNDFQKGDIAEGYSVSREKKESFPLTVTSAQKNPTAFYLCASGRHHTEAFFGQGTRLTVV.

This clonotype was counted only a few times. The V and J genes are TRBV12-3 or TRBV12-4 and TRBJ1-1; D remains unclear. Between the trimmed V and J ends, which lost 10 bases and 4 bases, there was a span of 10 bases. The CDR3 has 11 amino acids. CDR3 sequence: CAKLLGTEAFF. CDR3 coding DNA: TGTGCCAAACTACTAGGCACTGAAGCTTTCTTT.

In its sample, this clonotype was seen once. This chain links TRBV4-3 with TRBJ2-3; D unresolved. The length of the CDR3 is 17 residues. The V end was cut by 0 bases, the J end by 4 bases, with 17 bases between. The V gene's germline CDR1 is LGHNA and CDR2 YSLEER. CDR3 region: CASSQDLRVFGADTQYF. The CDR3 DNA follows: TGCGCCAGCAGCCAAGATCTAAGGGTCTTTGGTGCAGATACGCAGTATTTT.

This clonotype has more than one count but fewer than ten. The chain links TRBV2 to TRBJ2-7; weak D call: TRBD1 (6 bases). V was shortened by 5 bases and J by 0 bases, with 29 bases between the two germline ends. Germline values: CDR1 SNHLY, CDR2 FYNNEI. This CDR3 region has 20 residues. CDR3 sequence reads: CASSFVPTGVMTFSSYEQYF. CDR3 DNA: TGTGCCAGCAGTTTCGTTCCGACAGGCGTGATGACTTTCAGCTCCTACGAGCAGTACTTC.

This chain links TRBV7-9 with TRBJ2-3, with a weak D call TRBD1 (6 bases). Germline loops: CDR1 SEHNR, CDR2 FQNEAQ (reference sequence). This CDR3 has 13 residues. V lost 5 bases and J lost 7, with 13 bases in between. The CDR3 spells CASSPKDSYTQYF. CDR3 sequence (DNA): TGTGCCAGCAGCCCGAAGGACAGTTATACGCAGTATTTT.

V gene TRBV11-1 combines with J gene TRBJ2-2; D may be TRBD1 or TRBD2 (5 bases each). There are 13 residues in the CDR3. The germline CDR1 and CDR2 sequences are SGHAT and FQDESV (reference sequence). V was cut by 6 bases and J by 13 bases, with 18 bases left in between. This CDR3 reads CASSQREGQRLFF. In DNA, the CDR3 is TGTGCCAGCAGTCAGAGAGAGGGGCAAAGGCTGTTTTTT.

To note about this clonotype: At one boundary the junction diverges from the germline segment, which might be a read error. The genes are TRBV11-2 and TRBJ1-2; D uncertain. CDR1 is SGHAT, CDR2 FQNNGV, per germline. The CDR3 is 16 residues long. This CDR3 is CASNLREEGRDYGYTF. The CDR3 bases are TGTGCCAGCAACTTAAGGGAAGAGGGAAGGGACTATGGCTACACCTTC.

This clonotype has a handful of counts. The V call is TRBV20-1, the J call TRBJ2-7; no firm D call. The length of the CDR3 is 16 residues. Trimming took off 5 bases at V and 4 bases at J, with 24 bases between the two ends. CDR1 DFQATT and CDR2 SNEGSKA come from the germline V gene (reference sequence). CDR3 residues: CSASLPPTANKYEQYF. DNA of the CDR3: TGCAGTGCTTCCTTACCCCCGACGGCGAACAAATACGAGCAGTACTTC.

This clonotype was detected only a few times. V and J are TRBV29-1 and TRBJ2-2; 8 bases fit TRBD1. The CDR3 has 14 residues. V shed 1 base and J 3 bases; nucleotides not matched to a gene: 1. Germline V lookup: CDR1 SQVTM, CDR2 ANQGSEA. The DNA for the CDR3 is TGCAGCGTTGAAGCAGGGGGCTACACCGGGGAGCTGTTTTTT. Protein sequence: CSVEAGGYTGELFF.

This chain connects TRBV4-3 to TRBJ2-7, with a weak D call TRBD2 (6 bases). The CDR3 has 16 amino acids. Trimming shortened V by 1 base and J by 3 bases, and 16 bases separated the two germline ends. CDR1 LGHNA and CDR2 YSLEER come from the germline V gene. Here the CDR3 reads CASSQGLGDFYYEQYF. The CDR3 nucleotides read TGCGCCAGCAGCCAAGGTCTGGGGGACTTTTACTACGAGCAGTACTTC.

The V call is TRBV9, the J call TRBJ2-6; the D is unclear. CDR3 length: 15 amino acids. Germline CDR1 SGDLS, CDR2 YYNGEE. V dropped 0 bases and J dropped 2 bases, with 6 bases sitting between them. The CDR3 DNA reads as TGTGCCAGCAGCGTAGGAAAGGCTGGGGCCAACGTCCTGACTTTC. This translates into CASSVGKAGANVLTF.

This clonotype appeared a few times. The chain uses TRBV24-1 and TRBJ2-5; TRBD1 aligns across 8 bases. CDR3 size: 17 residues. Unmatched junction bases numbered 11, after V lost 2 bases and J lost 4 bases. The germline gives CDR1 KGHDR, CDR2 SFDVKD. CDR3 amino acids: CATSDSPLDRARETQYF. In nucleotides, the CDR3 is TGTGCCACCAGTGATTCCCCCTTGGACAGGGCGCGAGAGACCCAGTACTTC.

This clonotype has only one observation. The chain recombines TRBV4-3 with TRBJ2-1, with D possibly being TRBD2 (5 bases). Germline CDR1 and CDR2: LGHNA and YSLEER. V shed 5 bases and J shed 9 bases, with 8 bases lying between them. The CDR3 covers 11 residues. Here the CDR3 reads CASSVAGEQFF. In DNA, the CDR3 is TGCGCCAGCAGCGTGGCGGGTGAGCAGTTCTTC.